This T cell receptor (delta chain) is from a study of Vδ1+ human thymocytes. Study observations and caveats: Highly polyclonal TRG and TRD repertoires with Gaussian CDR3 length distributions appeared in thymus. Despite high sort purity, about 19% of thymic T cell receptor delta sequences were Vdelta2. Unexpected Vdelta2 sequences could cause misinterpretation of bulk repertoire data.

Sequences come from RNA converted to cDNA by reverse transcription. Multiplex PCR used pooled V-gene forward primers and a constant-region reverse primer to amplify CDR3s. With CATT, TCRdb re-called clones from the multiplex PCR reads. The repertoire has 23,000 or so delta-chain clones, 6.5% to 8% of them found once; the top ten carry around 1%. Germline CDR1 reads TSWWSYY; CDR2 reads QGS. The CDR3 spans 19 residues. The V gene end was trimmed by 5 bases and the J gene end by 1 base; junction bases not matched to a gene: 15. Thymocytes were sorted as CD3+ TCRVdelta1+ TCRVdelta2- after alphabeta T cell depletion. Purity of the sorted Vdelta1+ thymocytes ranged from about 97% to 99.6%. This clone turned up a few times. Its antigen is not known.

The source of this sequence is a girl less than two years old who had congenital heart surgery. This chain connects TRDV1 to TRDJ1; 11 nucleotides agree with TRDD3. Sequenced: Vdelta1+ gamma-delta thymocytes from the thymus. The subset here: FACS-sorted CD3+ TCRalphabeta- TCRVdelta1+ TCRVdelta2- thymocytes. The chain's CDR3 is CALGFTDWGIGGTTDKLIF. The CDR3 DNA is TGTGCTCTTGGGTTTACGGACTGGGGGATAGGGGGGACCACCGATAAACTCATCTTT.